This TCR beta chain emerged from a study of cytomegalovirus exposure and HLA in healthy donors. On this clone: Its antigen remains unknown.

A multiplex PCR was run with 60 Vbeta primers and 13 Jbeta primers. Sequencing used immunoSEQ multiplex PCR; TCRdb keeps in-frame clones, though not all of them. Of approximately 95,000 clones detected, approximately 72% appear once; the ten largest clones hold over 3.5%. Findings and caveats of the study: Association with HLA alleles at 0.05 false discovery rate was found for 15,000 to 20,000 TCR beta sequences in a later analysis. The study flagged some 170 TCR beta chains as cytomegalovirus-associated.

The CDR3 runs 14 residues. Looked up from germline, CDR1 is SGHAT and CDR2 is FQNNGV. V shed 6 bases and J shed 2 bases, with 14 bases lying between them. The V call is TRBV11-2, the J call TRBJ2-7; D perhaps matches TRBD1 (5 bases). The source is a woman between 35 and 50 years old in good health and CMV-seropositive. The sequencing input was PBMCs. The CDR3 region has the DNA TGTGCCAGCAGACCAGGGTCCATAACCTACGAGCAGTACTTC. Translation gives CASRPGSITYEQYF.